Each of the 22 T cell receptor beta chains below was sequenced from the same sample in a study of blood T cell repertoires in COVID-19 (dated by TCRdb to 2020 to 2022). Library method: the immunoSEQ multiplex PCR assay. Drawn from immuneACCESS, this table holds only the in-frame rearrangements with V and J called that TCRdb kept. Clones are partly lost; checked studies trace under half to an unresolved V gene and leave the rest unexplained. This sample is represented by about 360,000 clones; approximately 89% of them were singletons. The leading ten clones occupy 1% to 1.5% of the sample. Material for sequencing was PBMCs or T cells enriched from blood (not recorded which). Every receptor here comes from a man aged 30 to 39 who had recovered from COVID-19.

The CDR3 sequence is CASSPKGPSAWDNEQFF. The DNA of the CDR3 is TGTGCCAGCAGCCCCAAGGGGCCTAGCGCATGGGACAATGAGCAGTTCTTC. V gene TRBV9 combines with J gene TRBJ2-1; TRBD2 might be the D (6 bases). CDR3 size: 17 residues. Germline CDR1 is SGDLS and CDR2 is YYNGEE. Trimming removed 4 bases from V and 5 bases from J, with 22 bases in between.

This chain links TRBV5-4 with TRBJ1-2, with 7 bases that match TRBD1. The ends lost 4 bases at V and 4 bases at J; junction bases unmatched: 16. The germline V gene has CDR1 SGHNT and CDR2 YYREEE (reference sequence). This CDR3 region has 17 residues. CDR3 region: CASSDGGTAAVSYGYTF. CDR3 coding DNA: TGTGCCAGCAGCGACGGCGGGACAGCCGCCGTAAGCTATGGCTACACCTTC.

The V and J genes are TRBV9 and TRBJ1-1; weak D call: TRBD1 (6 bases). Trimming removed 5 bases from V and 0 bases from J, with 17 bases in between. The CDR3 length is 16 residues. CDR1 and CDR2 (germline): SGDLS, YYNGEE. The CDR3 nucleotides read TGTGCCAGCAGTCGCCAGGGGATCTCGGTGAACACTGAAGCTTTCTTT. Encoded protein: CASSRQGISVNTEAFF. The full variable domain, in which reference TRBV9 and TRBJ1-1 provide the parts outside the CDR3, is DSGVTQTPKHLITATGQRVTLRCSPRSGDLSVYWYQQSLDQGLQFLIQYYNGEERAKGNILERFSAQQFPDLHSELNLSSLELGDSALYFCASSRQGISVNTEAFFGQGTRLTVV.

CDR3 DNA sequence: TGTGCCAGCAGCGTAGGAGCACCCGGCACTGAAGCTTTCTTT. Translating it yields CASSVGAPGTEAFF. The chain combines TRBV9 with TRBJ1-1; D remains ambiguous. The germline CDR1 and CDR2 sequences are SGDLS and YYNGEE. The CDR3 is made up of 14 amino acids. Trimming left V 0 bases short and J 4 bases short, with 10 bases between.

The rearrangement links TRBV29-1 to TRBJ2-3, with TRBD1 matching over 10 bases. The V and J ends lost 7 bases and 7 bases, in that order; junction bases with no gene match: 14. Germline V gene data show CDR1 as SQVTM and CDR2 as ANQGSEA. The CDR3 totals 15 residues. CDR3 residues: CSAQRGRQGANTQYF. CDR3 DNA sequence: TGCAGCGCCCAGCGAGGTAGACAGGGGGCCAATACGCAGTATTTT.

The J gene is TRBJ2-5, the V gene TRBV18; 7 nucleotides align to TRBD1. The CDR3 totals 15 residues. The V gene end was trimmed by 3 bases and the J gene end by 1 base; junction bases not matched to a gene: 5. Germline lookup yields CDR1 KGHSH and CDR2 LQKENI. CDR3 nucleotide sequence: TGTGCCAGCTCACCCCGACAGGGCGGCCAAGAGACCCAGTACTTC. Its protein is CASSPRQGGQETQYF.

The gene calls are TRBV9 and TRBJ2-1; 8 nucleotides agree with TRBD2. Germline CDR1 SGDLS, CDR2 YYNGEE. The CDR3 loop spans 16 amino acids. The V gene end was trimmed by 1 base and the J gene end by 4 bases; junction bases not matched to a gene: 7. The CDR3 loop reads CASSVYGGGGYNEQFF. CDR3 in DNA: TGTGCCAGCAGCGTATATGGTGGCGGGGGGTACAATGAGCAGTTCTTC.

CDR3 sequence: CASSFTGGGELFF. The CDR3 DNA reads TGCGCCAGCAGCTTTACAGGGGGCGGGGAGCTGTTTTTT. The gene calls are TRBV5-1 and TRBJ2-2; TRBD1 aligns across 8 bases. This CDR3 contains 13 residues. Trimming cost V 2 bases and J 7 bases; bases outside gene matches: 1. Germline CDR1 and CDR2: SGHRS and YFSETQ.

The V call is TRBV10-3, the J call TRBJ1-2; 7 bases line up with TRBD1. CDR1 is ENHRY, CDR2 SYGVKD, per germline. There are 15 residues in the CDR3. V was clipped by 3 bases and J by 0 bases; unmatched bases: 4. CDR3: CAISEGTATNYGYTF. CDR3 DNA sequence: TGTGCCATCAGTGAAGGGACAGCTACTAACTATGGCTACACCTTC.

The CDR3 loop is CASSEPTGGRYTEAFF. As DNA, the CDR3 is TGTGCCAGCAGTGAACCGACAGGGGGTAGGTACACTGAAGCTTTCTTT. The chain carries TRBV6-1 and TRBJ1-1; 9 bases fit TRBD1. Germline V gene data show CDR1 as MNHNS and CDR2 as SASEGT. Losses at the gene ends were 2 bases for V and 3 bases for J; bases not matched to a gene: 7. This CDR3 comprises 16 residues.

The gene calls are TRBV7-9 and TRBJ2-1; 8 nucleotides match TRBD1. CDR1 SEHNR and CDR2 FQNEAQ come from the germline V gene (reference sequence). This CDR3 spans 14 amino acids. V was clipped by 1 base and J by 10 bases; unmatched bases: 6. CDR3 bases: TGTGCCAGCAGCTTAGAGACAGGGGTAAGGGAGCAGTTCTTC. Amino acids: CASSLETGVREQFF.

J is TRBJ2-7 and V is TRBV10-3, with 7 bases that match TRBD2. J gave up 7 bases and V 3 bases, and 12 bases lay outside the gene matches. The CDR3 extends over 15 amino acids. CDR1 is ENHRY and CDR2 is SYGVKD in the germline V gene. This CDR3 is CAISDGSGASREQYF. In nucleotides, the CDR3 is TGTGCCATCAGTGACGGAAGCGGGGCCTCTCGGGAGCAGTACTTC.

This chain links TRBV27 with TRBJ2-7, with 9 bases lining up with TRBD1. Trimming at V came to 4 bases and at J to 5 bases, leaving 9 bases not matched to a gene. The CDR3 has 15 residues. Germline V gene data show CDR1 as MNHEY and CDR2 as SMNVEV (reference sequence). The CDR3 region is CASSWTRDRADEQYF. The CDR3 coding sequence is TGTGCCAGCAGTTGGACCCGGGACAGGGCCGACGAGCAGTACTTC.

The chain recombines TRBV5-1 with TRBJ2-1; D might be TRBD1 (5 bases). Germline V CDR1 and CDR2: SGHRS, YFSETQ. The V end was cut by 0 bases, the J end by 1 base, with 11 bases between. The CDR3 sequence is 16 residues long. The DNA of the CDR3 is TGCGCCAGCAGCTTGGCCGCTGGACAATCCTACAATGAGCAGTTCTTC. It is translated as CASSLAAGQSYNEQFF.

The rearrangement joins TRBV7-3 to TRBJ2-5; 9 bases line up with TRBD2. Germline V gene sequence: CDR1 SGHTA, CDR2 FQGTGA. The CDR3 is made up of 14 amino acids. The V gene end was trimmed by 4 bases and the J gene end by 4 bases; junction bases not matched to a gene: 4. CDR3: CASSSGLAGETQYF. DNA of the CDR3: TGTGCCAGCAGCTCGGGACTAGCAGGAGAGACCCAGTACTTC. The variable domain in full, completed from reference TRBV7-3 and TRBJ2-5, reads GAGVSQTPSNKVTEKGKYVELRCDPISGHTALYWYRQSLGQGPEFLIYFQGTGAADDSGLPNDRFFAVRPEGSVSTLKIQRTERGDSAVYLCASSSGLAGETQYFGPGTRLLVL.

The chain is built from TRBV5-6 and TRBJ1-3, with D perhaps matching TRBD1 (5 bases). The CDR3 is 15 amino acids. Germline values: CDR1 SGHDT, CDR2 YYEEEE. Trimming took off 0 bases at V and 8 bases at J, with 15 bases between the two ends. CDR3 sequence reads: CASSLARVLRDTIYF. The CDR3 DNA is TGTGCCAGCAGCTTGGCCAGGGTTCTCCGCGACACCATATATTTT.

The chain links TRBV29-1 to TRBJ1-2; D may be TRBD1 (5 bases). V was trimmed by 7 bases and J by 3 bases, leaving 21 bases between them. CDR1 and CDR2 from the germline V gene are SQVTM and ANQGSEA. The CDR3 is made up of 15 amino acids. The CDR3: CSARRGELTYYGYTF. Written as DNA, the CDR3 is TGCAGCGCCCGGCGGGGGGAACTAACCTACTATGGCTACACCTTC.

This clone has a single count. The chain links TRBV7-9 to TRBJ1-1; D may be TRBD1 (5 bases). The V gene lost 5 bases and the J gene lost 8 bases, with 15 bases spanning the gap. The germline V gene encodes CDR1 SEHNR and CDR2 FQNEAQ (reference sequence). This CDR3 is 13 amino acids long. The CDR3 DNA follows: TGTGCCAGCAGCGAGACTCCGGGACTCGAAGCTTTCTTT. This encodes CASSETPGLEAFF.

This sequence joins TRBV11-1 and TRBJ1-3; 8 bases line up with TRBD1. Losses at the gene ends were 5 bases for V and 3 bases for J; bases not matched to a gene: 6. This CDR3 comprises 15 residues. Per germline, CDR1 SGHAT and CDR2 FQDESV (reference sequence). The CDR3 protein is CASSKGQGLGNTIYF. The CDR3 coding sequence is TGTGCCAGCAGCAAAGGACAGGGTCTTGGAAACACCATATATTTT.

The chain combines TRBV10-1 with TRBJ2-7; TRBD1 matches 8 bases. This CDR3 region has 16 residues. Trimming at V came to 0 bases and at J to 1 base, leaving 5 bases not matched to a gene. Germline assignment: CDR1 WNHNN and CDR2 SYGVQD (reference sequence). Here the CDR3 DNA reads TGCGCCAGCAGTGAGTCGATAACAGGGGGATCCTACGAGCAGTACTTC. Its translation: CASSESITGGSYEQYF.

This clone was detected a few times. V is TRBV6-6 and J is TRBJ1-5, with 11 bases fitting TRBD1. J gave up 7 bases and V 5 bases, and 7 bases lay outside the gene matches. This CDR3 has 15 residues. CDR1 is MNHNY and CDR2 is SVGAGI in the germline V gene (reference sequence). CDR3 bases: TGTGCCAGCAGTCCGGACAGGGGGCCGAACCAGCCCCAGCATTTT. Protein product: CASSPDRGPNQPQHF.

V usage is TRBV6-5 and J usage is TRBJ1-1; 10 bases agree with TRBD1. The germline gives CDR1 MNHEY, CDR2 SVGAGI. V gave up 4 bases and J gave up 8 bases; unmatched junction bases: 10. This CDR3 has 15 residues. CDR3 residues: CASSSYPDRGEEAFF. Written as DNA, the CDR3 is TGTGCCAGCAGTTCTTATCCGGACAGGGGGGAAGAAGCTTTCTTT.